The text below deals with one T cell receptor beta chain. The clone's antigen remains unknown. Base qualities were left out, and no much larger clone turns up one base away. The CDR3 holds 13 amino acids from the cysteine to the phenylalanine. Only the CDR3 DNA is retained, 39 bases long and in frame from the first base. According to the germline V gene, CDR1 reads MGHRA and CDR2 reads YSYEKL. V lost 1 base and J lost 5 bases, and the count of bases not matched to a germline gene is 1. This record comes from a study of shared clonotypes between healthy human individuals (TCRdb year 2020). The study in broad terms: Three men and two women, aged 18 to 49 years, made up the cohort. Each donor's leukapheresis produced roughly between about 0.8 and 8.9 billion PBMCs. Per donor, three plates each were used for CD4 naive and CD4 memory, two for CD8 naive, and one for CD8 memory. To estimate repertoire size and how much clonotype sharing occurs between individuals, the study deeply sequenced the blood TCR repertoires of five healthy adults. To increase sequencing depth and limit assay-specific biases, different laboratories used diverse techniques to prepare libraries and sequence TCR repertoires.

Using the deep immunoSEQ assay, TCR CDR3 regions were amplified from genomic DNA by multiplex PCR. Extracted genomic DNA from each cell subset was spread evenly across all wells of several immunoSEQ 96-well plates, with each plate serving as a replicate. For sorted subsets, approximately 190 ng genomic DNA, equal to 30,000 to 35,000 T cell genomes, was loaded into each replicate PCR. The purified libraries were quantified using a Qubit 3.0 fluorometer, sized with a Bioanalyzer 2100, and then quantified again using the KAPA Library Quantification kit. Every immunoSEQ 96-well plate was sequenced on a separate single-read 150-cycle Illumina NextSeq 550 flow cell. The source study handled its data this way. The immunoSEQ output contained only junctional sequences without quality scores, so filtering could not match that applied to full-length reads. To assign V/J genes and CDR3, sequences were annotated against IMGT germline references using PyIR, a Python wrapper for IgBLAST v1.9. Any read was removed if the V/J assignment was weak (E-value above 1e-6), the CDR3 was missing, or the read contained stop codons, out-of-frame junctions, or ambiguous translated residues. V3J clonotypes were defined by identical inferred V gene, J gene, and CDR3 amino acid sequence. Percentage overlap between repertoires was calculated by dividing the number of shared unique clonotypes by the size of the smaller repertoire. RTK rarefaction, the Chao1 estimator, and Recon v2.1 estimates of unobserved clonotypes were used to assess repertoire richness. For all TCRbeta clonotypes obtained by the gDNA method from a few donors, generation probabilities were computed with OLGA. Held by TCRdb, this immuneACCESS table contains in-frame sequences only and omits some clones. Under half of the omission traces to an unresolved V gene where checked; the cause of the rest is unknown. From that table come the V and J calls and clone size; the DNA was used to work out D and trimming. In this sample the table shows hundreds of thousands of clones, 73% of which occur a single time. Around 2% of the sample belongs to the ten largest clones.

Overall study outcomes, separate from this receptor: The small number of donors limited the genetic and exposure-history diversity represented. Larger estimated clonotype richness was generally found for naive subsets than for memory subsets. Sampling was restricted to blood, and TCR repertoires in tissue are likely to differ from TCR repertoires in blood. Incomplete sequencing was indicated by rarefaction of sorted-subset datasets, despite the large sequencing depth. Based on pairwise subsampling, the degree of clonotype sharing among donors was expected to be affected by sequencing depth. When a handful of donors were compared, the shared fraction of clonotypes was about 5% for naive CD4, around 3.6% for naive CD8, roughly 2.5% for memory CD4, and roughly 0.43% for memory CD8. Clonotypes shared by all four sorted-subset donors showed higher generation probabilities than non-shared clonotypes.

The donors were healthy, HIV-negative adults who had no recently reported acute infections or vaccinations. All donors were Caucasian adults living in Nashville, Tennessee, USA. CD4+ T cells were enriched by magnetic negative selection; naive cells were then positively selected on CD45RA, and the negative fraction formed the memory subset. Blood was obtained by leukapheresis, after which PBMCs were separated by Ficoll-Histopaque density gradient centrifugation and cryopreserved in liquid nitrogen vapor phase. Analytical flow cytometry was used to check the purity and quantity of each magnetically sorted T cell population. Genomic DNA was isolated from every sorted fraction and measured by UV absorbance on a Nanodrop 2000c.

The sequence joins TRBV4-1 to TRBJ1-2, with 7 bases aligning to TRBD1. The TCR comes from a woman in her 30s in good health. Sequences were obtained from memory CD4+ T cells sorted from blood. Explained via the paper, the cell subset or site label denotes: CD45RA-negative fraction. The sequenced DNA: TGCGCCAGCAGCCAAGGGGGACAGTATGGCTACACCTTC. Translated, it reads CASSQGGQYGYTF.